This TCR beta chain was recorded in a study of blood T cell repertoires in COVID-19. Study as a whole: Samples of COVID-19 (acute and convalescent) were obtained from the United States, Italy and Spain. In each case, the material was cDNA or gDNA derived from T cells, B-cell-depleted T cells, or PBMCs.

In the original analysis: Reference gene primer amplification yielded estimated nucleated cell counts. Measured with immunoSEQ multiplex PCR; TCRdb has only the in-frame clones, and not every one. Clone size and the V and J calls come from that table; the DNA yielded D and trimming. The table lists about 83,000 clones, about 90% of them singletons. Germline CDR1 is MNHEY and CDR2 is SMNVEV (reference sequence). This CDR3 spans 17 amino acids. Between the trimmed V and J ends, which lost 0 bases and 4 bases, there was a span of 16 bases. The chain combines TRBV27 with TRBJ1-5; D perhaps matches TRBD1 (6 bases). This clonotype originated in a human donor in a cohort sampled during active COVID-19. The source material was peripheral blood. The CDR3 coding sequence is TGTGCCAGCAGTTTATCTTGGGGGGGGCCGGGGAATCAGCCCCAGCATTTT. It yields the protein CASSLSWGGPGNQPQHF.